The rows below give T cell receptor beta chains drawn from one sample of a study of beta chain features in type 1 diabetes. Profiling relied on immunoSEQ multiplex PCR, and the TCRdb table lists in-frame clones only, not all of them. The top ten clones hold about 0.097% of a sample with about 620,000 clones, around a sixth of them seen once. Source material: naive CD4+ T cells from blood. The receptor source for this set is a man aged 18 to 30 in good health. CDR3s include the opening cysteine and the closing phenylalanine or tryptophan. The D gene is left open where the match is weak. The size of a clone is reported for some rows only, either as once, few or many, or as a class for expanded clones.

d_gene: -
v_gene: TRBV14
j_gene: TRBJ1-1
abundance: few
CDR3nt: TGTGCCAGCAGCCAAGATCCCGGGTTGGCGGGCTGGATTACTGAAGCTTTCTTT
CDR3aa: CASSQDPGLAGWITEAFF

d_gene: -
v_gene: TRBV20-1
j_gene: TRBJ1-1
abundance: few
CDR3nt: TGCAGTGTTCAGTGGAACACTGAAGCTTTCTTT
CDR3aa: CSVQWNTEAFF

d_gene: -
v_gene: TRBV2
j_gene: TRBJ2-5
abundance: -
CDR3nt: TGTGCCAGCAGCCAACAGGGACAAGAGACCCAGTACTTC
CDR3aa: CASSQQGQETQYF

d_gene: -
v_gene: TRBV2
j_gene: TRBJ2-1
abundance: many
CDR3nt: TGTGCCAGCAGTGTGGCTGACAATGAGCAGTTCTTC
CDR3aa: CASSVADNEQFF

d_gene: -
v_gene: TRBV28
j_gene: TRBJ1-5
abundance: few
CDR3nt: TGTGCCAGCAGTTTTTCCAGGGGAAGGGGTCAGCCCCAGCATTTT
CDR3aa: CASSFSRGRGQPQHF

d_gene: TRBD2
v_gene: TRBV7-2
j_gene: TRBJ2-7
abundance: few
CDR3nt: TGTGCCAGCAGCTTAGCGCTAAGGGGGCTAGCGGGAGCCTACGAGCAGTACTTC
CDR3aa: CASSLALRGLAGAYEQYF

d_gene: -
v_gene: TRBV5-4
j_gene: TRBJ1-2
abundance: few
CDR3nt: TGTGCCAGCAGCACCCAGAGTCAGGGCTATGGCTACACCTTC
CDR3aa: CASSTQSQGYGYTF

d_gene: TRBD1
v_gene: TRBV30
j_gene: TRBJ1-1
abundance: few
CDR3nt: TGTGCCTGGAGTCCAATGGACAGGGGGGATTATACTGAAGCTTTCTTT
CDR3aa: CAWSPMDRGDYTEAFF

d_gene: TRBD2
v_gene: TRBV5-1
j_gene: TRBJ2-1
abundance: few
CDR3nt: TGCGCCAGCAGCTTGGGGGCACTAGCGGCCTCCTACAATGAGCAGTTCTTC
CDR3aa: CASSLGALAASYNEQFF

d_gene: -
v_gene: TRBV9
j_gene: TRBJ2-7
abundance: -
CDR3nt: TGTGCCAGCAGCGTAGGGGGAGGACGCGAGCAGTACTTC
CDR3aa: CASSVGGGREQYF